A selection of T cell receptor beta chains follows, all from one sample in a study of Graves' ophthalmopathy and Graves' hyperthyroidism. Using its own MiXCR run on the multiplex PCR reads, TCRdb lists one record per CDR3 protein. The sample yields more than 550,000 distinct CDR3 sequences, just over 40% seen once. The sequenced sample was peripheral blood. These receptors were collected from an adult man with Graves' ophthalmopathy. The CDR3 runs from the conserved cysteine through the conserved F or W. A D gene is named only where the DNA matches it firmly. Some rows mark clone size as missing; the rest say once, few, many or name a class of expanded clone.

J: TRBJ2-7
D: NA
size: many
V: TRBV7-2
DNA: TGTGCCAGCAGCTTAGGGGAAGGGTACGAGCAGTACTTC
CDR3: CASSLGEGYEQYF

J: TRBJ1-6
D: TRBD1
size: few
V: TRBV6-5
DNA: TGTGCCAGCAGTAGGACAGGGAGCAATTCACCCCTCCACTTT
CDR3: CASSRTGSNSPLHF

J: TRBJ1-5
D: NA
size: many
V: TRBV19
DNA: TGTGCCAGTAGACCGGGTCCGGGTGGCAATCAGCCCCAGCATTTT
CDR3: CASRPGPGGNQPQHF

J: TRBJ1-4
D: NA
size: NA
V: TRBV12-5
DNA: TGTGCTAGTGGGGGGGGGGATGAAAAACTGTTTTTT
CDR3: CASGGGDEKLFF

J: TRBJ1-6
D: TRBD1
size: many
V: TRBV5-1
DNA: TGCGCCAGCAGCTTGGACAGGGGTAGTTCACCCCTCCACTTT
CDR3: CASSLDRGSSPLHF

J: TRBJ2-2
D: TRBD2
size: few
V: TRBV11-1
DNA: TGTGCCAGCAGCTTAGGTAGCGGGGGTTCCGGGGAGCTGTTTTTT
CDR3: CASSLGSGGSGELFF

J: TRBJ2-5
D: NA
size: many
V: TRBV7-7
DNA: TGTGCCAGCAGCTACGGGACGCGGGAGACCCAGTACTTC
CDR3: CASSYGTRETQYF

J: TRBJ1-2
D: NA
size: many
V: TRBV29-1
DNA: TGCAGCGGGGCTCGACAGGATTATGGCTACACCTTC
CDR3: CSGARQDYGYTF

J: TRBJ1-2
D: NA
size: NA
V: TRBV11-2
DNA: TGTGCCAGCAGCGTTGGAGGGACAAGCTATGGCTACACCTTC
CDR3: CASSVGGTSYGYTF

J: TRBJ1-2
D: NA
size: NA
V: TRBV6-5
DNA: TGTGCCAGCTTCGGCCCGGGACATAACATCTATGGCTACACCTTC
CDR3: CASFGPGHNIYGYTF

J: TRBJ1-3
D: NA
size: NA
V: TRBV7-9
DNA: TGTGCCAGCAGCTTAGCTCGGGGTCGGGGCTACACCATATATTTT
CDR3: CASSLARGRGYTIYF

J: TRBJ1-2
D: NA
size: many
V: TRBV20-1
DNA: TGCAGTGCCGAGGACAATGCGCGGGGCTACACCTTC
CDR3: CSAEDNARGYTF

J: TRBJ2-2
D: NA
size: many
V: TRBV2
DNA: TGTGCCAGCAGTGGCCTGGTGGGCACCGGGGAGCTGTTTTTT
CDR3: CASSGLVGTGELFF

J: TRBJ2-7
D: TRBD2
size: many
V: TRBV5-1
DNA: TGCGCCAGCAGCTTAACTAGCGGATACGAGCAGTACTTC
CDR3: CASSLTSGYEQYF

J: TRBJ1-3
D: NA
size: NA
V: TRBV7-9
DNA: TGTGCCAGCAGCTTATTGGCCCCCCTCCGGGCTGGGGGAAACACCATATATTTT
CDR3: CASSLLAPLRAGGNTIYF

J: TRBJ1-3
D: NA
size: NA
V: TRBV7-8
DNA: TGTGCCAGCAGCTCGCTGTCCCGGGAATCTGGAAACACCATATATTTT
CDR3: CASSSLSRESGNTIYF

J: TRBJ2-3
D: NA
size: NA
V: TRBV12-3/TRBV12-4
DNA: TGTGCCAGCAGGACGGGGGCCCAGAGCACAGATACGCAGTATTTT
CDR3: CASRTGAQSTDTQYF

J: TRBJ2-2
D: TRBD2
size: NA
V: TRBV11-1
DNA: TGTGCCAGCAGCGCGGGACTAGCGGGAGTTTTGCCCGGGGAGCTGTTTTTT
CDR3: CASSAGLAGVLPGELFF

J: TRBJ1-3
D: NA
size: many
V: TRBV7-2
DNA: TGTGCCAGCAGCTCCGATCGGGGATCCGGAAACACCATATATTTT
CDR3: CASSSDRGSGNTIYF

J: TRBJ2-7
D: NA
size: many
V: TRBV7-6
DNA: TGTGCCAGCAGTACGGGGTTCGAGCAGTACTTC
CDR3: CASSTGFEQYF

J: TRBJ2-5
D: NA
size: few
V: TRBV20-1
DNA: TGCAGTGCTAGCCCGACCGGAGCAGAGACCCAGTACTTC
CDR3: CSASPTGAETQYF

J: TRBJ2-7
D: NA
size: many
V: TRBV6-5
DNA: TGTGCCAGCAGTTACTCGCTCGAGCAGTACTTC
CDR3: CASSYSLEQYF

J: TRBJ1-1
D: NA
size: NA
V: TRBV12-3/TRBV12-4
DNA: TGTGCCAGCAGTTTTACCAGAGGGGACACTGAAGCTTTCTTT
CDR3: CASSFTRGDTEAFF

J: TRBJ2-1
D: NA
size: few
V: TRBV7-9
DNA: TGTGCCAGCAGCTTAGATTCGGATGAGCAGTTCTTC
CDR3: CASSLDSDEQFF

J: TRBJ1-2
D: TRBD1
size: few
V: TRBV25-1
DNA: TGTGCCAGCAGCCAAGAGGGGCAGGGGGCGTTGAATGGCTACACCTTC
CDR3: CASSQEGQGALNGYTF

J: TRBJ1-5
D: NA
size: many
V: TRBV20-1
DNA: TGCAGTGCTAGAGATGCGGGGACTAGCAATCAGCCCCAGCATTTT
CDR3: CSARDAGTSNQPQHF

J: TRBJ2-6
D: NA
size: many
V: TRBV5-1
DNA: TGCGCCAGCTCGACTGGGGACTCTGGGGCCAACGTCCTGACTTTC
CDR3: CASSTGDSGANVLTF

J: TRBJ2-7
D: NA
size: NA
V: TRBV12-3/TRBV12-4
DNA: TGTGCCAGCAGCTCGCCGGGATTTCAGCAGTACTTC
CDR3: CASSSPGFQQYF

J: TRBJ1-1
D: NA
size: many
V: TRBV11-2
DNA: TGTGCCAGCAGCTTAGACAGGGTACCACATACTGAAGCTTTCTTT
CDR3: CASSLDRVPHTEAFF

J: TRBJ1-2
D: NA
size: many
V: TRBV20-1
DNA: TGCAGTGCATTACGATTAAAAGGAAACTATGGCTACACCTTC
CDR3: CSALRLKGNYGYTF

J: TRBJ1-1
D: NA
size: NA
V: TRBV5-6
DNA: TGTGCCAGCACCCGGCCCGGCACTGAAGCTTTCTTT
CDR3: CASTRPGTEAFF

J: TRBJ2-7
D: TRBD2
size: few
V: TRBV7-8
DNA: TGTGCCAGCAGCTTATCCAGGGAACTAGCGTTCGAGCAGTACTTC
CDR3: CASSLSRELAFEQYF

J: TRBJ2-7
D: NA
size: few
V: TRBV24-1
DNA: TGTGCCAGCAGTGAATCAACGACTAGTCTGGACGAGCAGTACTTC
CDR3: CASSESTTSLDEQYF

J: TRBJ2-7
D: NA
size: few
V: TRBV14
DNA: TGTGCCAGCAGCCAATTTACGGACGGAGCCTACGAGCAGTACTTC
CDR3: CASSQFTDGAYEQYF

J: TRBJ2-7
D: NA
size: once
V: TRBV29-1
DNA: TGCAGTTCCCTATCCGTCATCTCCTACGAGCAGTACTTC
CDR3: CSSLSVISYEQYF

J: TRBJ1-1
D: TRBD1
size: many
V: TRBV2
DNA: TGTGCCACCGGGGGACAGGGGAACACTGAAGCTTTCTTT
CDR3: CATGGQGNTEAFF

J: TRBJ1-3
D: NA
size: NA
V: TRBV25-1
DNA: TGTGCCAGCGTTGGCCCCGGTAACTCTGGAAACACCATATATTTT
CDR3: CASVGPGNSGNTIYF

J: TRBJ2-5
D: NA
size: few
V: TRBV9
DNA: TGTGCCAGCAGCGTTGCGGACAGCCAAGAGACCCAGTACTTC
CDR3: CASSVADSQETQYF

J: TRBJ2-7
D: NA
size: few
V: TRBV3-1
DNA: TGTGCCAGCAGCTCCCACCGGGACGCCAACGAGCAGTACTTC
CDR3: CASSSHRDANEQYF

J: TRBJ2-7
D: TRBD2
size: NA
V: TRBV7-9
DNA: TGTGCCAGCAGCTCCACCCCACCTAGCGGGGGTTCCCGGGGTCGGTACTTC
CDR3: CASSSTPPSGGSRGRYF

J: TRBJ1-2
D: NA
size: NA
V: TRBV20-1
DNA: TGCAGTGCTAGACCCCCGAGGGGGAGGATTGGGTACACCTTC
CDR3: CSARPPRGRIGYTF